The rows below give T cell receptor beta chains drawn from one sample of a study of OX40 agonist ivuxolimab in advanced cancers. Measured with immunoSEQ multiplex PCR; TCRdb has only the in-frame clones, and not every one. The data contain approximately 72,000 clones, roughly 89% of them singletons. The sample here was CD4+ or CD8+ T cells sorted from blood, taken in a trial of the OX40 agonist ivuxolimab. The receptors derive from an adult with an advanced solid tumor such as melanoma, head and neck, liver or kidney cancer. Each CDR3 is given with its conserved first and last residue. The order of the fields is CDR3 protein, CDR3 DNA, clone size, D gene, J gene, V gene. D genes are given only for firm matches. The size entry is marked missing in some rows and otherwise reads once, few, many or a size class.

cdr3_aa: CASSLSAAQETQYF
cdr3_nt: TGTGCCAGCAGCCTATCGGCCGCCCAAGAGACCCAGTACTTC
clone_size: .
d_call: .
j_call: TRBJ2-5
v_call: TRBV7-8

cdr3_aa: CASSRGGRTDTQYF
cdr3_nt: TGTGCCAGCTCGCGGGGGGGCCGCACAGATACGCAGTATTTT
clone_size: .
d_call: TRBD2
j_call: TRBJ2-3
v_call: TRBV9

cdr3_aa: CASSLMGVDTEAFF
cdr3_nt: TGTGCCAGCAGCTTAATGGGGGTTGACACTGAAGCTTTCTTT
clone_size: many
d_call: .
j_call: TRBJ1-1
v_call: TRBV13

cdr3_aa: CASSLTESSYEQYF
cdr3_nt: TGTGCCAGCAGTCTTACAGAGAGCTCCTACGAGCAGTACTTC
clone_size: few
d_call: .
j_call: TRBJ2-7
v_call: TRBV27

cdr3_aa: CASSPDRGLWGTGELFF
cdr3_nt: TGTGCCAGCAGCCCGGACAGGGGGCTTTGGGGCACCGGGGAGCTGTTTTTT
clone_size: few
d_call: TRBD1
j_call: TRBJ2-2
v_call: TRBV5-6

cdr3_aa: CASTRDQYRALHF
cdr3_nt: TGTGCCAGCACCCGGGACCAATACCGGGCCCTCCACTTT
clone_size: .
d_call: .
j_call: TRBJ1-6
v_call: TRBV7-2

cdr3_aa: CASSYKSLRPTEAFF
cdr3_nt: TGTGCCAGCAGTTACAAATCCCTCCGGCCCACTGAAGCTTTCTTT
clone_size: .
d_call: .
j_call: TRBJ1-1
v_call: TRBV6-5

cdr3_aa: CASSERGTDTQYF
cdr3_nt: TGTGCCAGCAGTGAACGGGGGACAGATACGCAGTATTTT
clone_size: .
d_call: .
j_call: TRBJ2-3
v_call: TRBV6-4

cdr3_aa: CASSEGGSASTEAFF
cdr3_nt: TGTGCCAGCAGTGAAGGCGGTAGTGCGAGCACTGAAGCTTTCTTT
clone_size: .
d_call: .
j_call: TRBJ1-1
v_call: TRBV2

cdr3_aa: CSVEVDRGRETQYF
cdr3_nt: TGCAGCGTTGAGGTGGACAGGGGGCGGGAGACCCAGTACTTC
clone_size: .
d_call: TRBD1
j_call: TRBJ2-5
v_call: TRBV29-1

cdr3_aa: CASSFFSGAYEQYF
cdr3_nt: TGTGCCAGCAGCTTCTTTTCAGGTGCCTACGAGCAGTACTTC
clone_size: once
d_call: .
j_call: TRBJ2-7
v_call: TRBV11-2

cdr3_aa: CASSPRQTQGPDSNQPQHF
cdr3_nt: TGCGCCAGCAGCCCAAGACAAACCCAGGGGCCGGATAGCAATCAGCCCCAGCATTTT
clone_size: .
d_call: .
j_call: TRBJ1-5
v_call: TRBV5-1

cdr3_aa: CASRGQGRGNTIYF
cdr3_nt: TGTGCCAGCAGGGGACAGGGCCGTGGAAACACCATATATTTT
clone_size: .
d_call: TRBD1
j_call: TRBJ1-3
v_call: TRBV27

cdr3_aa: CASTLGPTYEQYF
cdr3_nt: TGTGCCAGCACCCTGGGGCCTACATACGAGCAGTACTTC
clone_size: .
d_call: .
j_call: TRBJ2-7
v_call: TRBV28

cdr3_aa: CASSFQGFNEKLFF
cdr3_nt: TGTGCCAGCAGTTTTCAGGGTTTTAATGAAAAACTGTTTTTT
clone_size: .
d_call: .
j_call: TRBJ1-4
v_call: TRBV27

cdr3_aa: CASSIGRIETQYF
cdr3_nt: TGTGCCAGTAGTATAGGCAGGATCGAGACCCAGTACTTC
clone_size: .
d_call: .
j_call: TRBJ2-5
v_call: TRBV19

cdr3_aa: CASSLEGGGAEQYF
cdr3_nt: TGTGCCAGCAGCTTAGAGGGAGGGGGGGCAGAGCAGTATTTT
clone_size: once
d_call: .
j_call: TRBJ2-3
v_call: TRBV11-2

cdr3_aa: CASSQDWDRRNEKLFF
cdr3_nt: TGCGCCAGCAGCCAAGATTGGGACAGGAGAAATGAAAAACTGTTTTTT
clone_size: .
d_call: TRBD1
j_call: TRBJ1-4
v_call: TRBV4-3

cdr3_aa: CASREGQNTEAFF
cdr3_nt: TGTGCCAGCAGGGAGGGTCAGAACACTGAAGCTTTCTTT
clone_size: .
d_call: .
j_call: TRBJ1-1
v_call: TRBV6-5

cdr3_aa: CASSLGTSGGVSDTQYF
cdr3_nt: TGTGCCAGCAGCCTCGGGACTAGCGGGGGTGTATCAGATACGCAGTATTTT
clone_size: .
d_call: TRBD2
j_call: TRBJ2-3
v_call: TRBV7-2